The 27 T cell receptor beta chains reported below all come from one sample, sequenced in a study of cytomegalovirus exposure and HLA in healthy donors. 60 Vbeta and 13 Jbeta primers were used in PCR. The method was immunoSEQ multiplex PCR; TCRdb's version includes in-frame clones alone and lacks a portion of them. The top ten hold roughly 10% of the sample, which has 150,000 to 200,000 clones, roughly 80% seen once. The sequencing sample was made of PBMCs. These TCRs come from a man between 18 and 29 years old in good health and CMV-seropositive.

The CDR3 region is CASSSDISGTAYGYTF. In DNA, the CDR3 is TGTGCCAGCAGCTCAGATATCTCCGGGACAGCCTATGGCTACACCTTC. The chain employs TRBV28 and TRBJ1-2, with 7 bases fitting TRBD1. Germline V gene data show CDR1 as MDHEN and CDR2 as SYDVKM. Trimming at V came to 6 bases and at J to 4 bases, leaving 14 bases not matched to a gene. This CDR3 is 16 amino acids long.

Worth noting for this clone: The same CDR3 arises from other DNA sequences in this sample as well. V is TRBV4-1 and J is TRBJ2-1; D is possibly TRBD2 (5 bases). The V end lost 0 bases, the J end lost 12 bases, and 15 bases lay between the germline ends. The CDR3 runs 14 residues. In germline, CDR1 is MGHRA, CDR2 YSYEKL. DNA of the CDR3: TGCGCCAGCAGCCAAGATCGACTTAGCGCGGGGCAGTTCTTC. Amino acids: CASSQDRLSAGQFF.

Notes on this clone: The sample has other DNA sequences that encode this CDR3 too. The DNA for the CDR3 is TGTGCCAGCAGCTTAGGCGGCGTCTCTGGAAACACCATATATTTT. It codes for CASSLGGVSGNTIYF. This chain links TRBV7-9 with TRBJ1-3; unclear D gene. With 1 base removed from V and 0 bases from J, the gap between germline ends came to 7 bases. The CDR3 has 15 residues. CDR1 is SEHNR, CDR2 FQNEAQ, per germline (reference sequence).

V gene TRBV10-3 combines with J gene TRBJ1-1; TRBD1 agrees at 9 bases. The CDR3 sequence is 14 residues long. The germline CDR1 and CDR2 sequences are ENHRY and SYGVKD. J lost 1 base, V lost 11 bases, and 8 bases had no gene match. Here the CDR3 DNA reads TGTGCCGCCCGACGACAGGGGGAGAACACTGAAGCTTTCTTT. This codes for CAARRQGENTEAFF.

This chain connects TRBV28 to TRBJ2-7, with 11 bases aligning to TRBD2. Losses at the gene ends were 7 bases for V and 4 bases for J; bases not matched to a gene: 12. This CDR3 has 16 amino acids. The germline CDR1 and CDR2 sequences are MDHEN and SYDVKM. The CDR3 coding sequence is TGTGCCAGCACACGGTTTAGCGGGAGGGCCTCATACGAGCAGTACTTC. Translated: CASTRFSGRASYEQYF.

J is TRBJ1-2 and V is TRBV11-2; TRBD1 matches at 8 bases. The V segment lost 5 bases and the J segment 3 bases; nucleotides outside the gene matches: 5. Germline CDR1 SGHAT, CDR2 FQNNGV. The CDR3 contains 14 residues. The DNA for the CDR3 is TGTGCCAGCAGCGTTGAACAGGGGGACTATGGCTACACCTTC. Translating it yields CASSVEQGDYGYTF.

In its sample, this clone was seen a few times. Other DNA variants within this sample encode the same CDR3. This rearrangement joins TRBV29-1 to TRBJ2-7; TRBD2 agrees at 7 bases. The germline CDR1 and CDR2 sequences are SQVTM and ANQGSEA. The V segment lost 4 bases and the J segment 3 bases; nucleotides outside the gene matches: 3. This CDR3 spans 12 amino acids. The CDR3 bases are TGCAGCGTTGGCAGCGGGATCTACGAGCAGTACTTC. Translation: CSVGSGIYEQYF.

The CDR3 nucleotides are TGTGCCAGCAAAGGTCAGGGGGCGATCGAAAAACTGTTTTTT. As protein: CASKGQGAIEKLFF. This sequence joins TRBV25-1 and TRBJ1-4, with TRBD1 matching 8 bases. The CDR3 contains 14 residues. The germline gives CDR1 MGHDK, CDR2 SYGVNS. Trimming cost V 7 bases and J 8 bases; bases outside gene matches: 9.

The chain's CDR3 is CASSLLPGLAGMLDTQYF. The CDR3 nucleotides read TGTGCCAGCAGCTTACTACCGGGACTAGCGGGGATGCTAGATACGCAGTATTTT. The rearrangement links TRBV7-8 to TRBJ2-3, with 13 bases fitting TRBD2. Trimming removed 2 bases from V and 5 bases from J; junction bases left unmatched: 10. The CDR3 spans 18 residues. Per the germline V gene, CDR1 is SGHVS and CDR2 is FQNEAQ.

This clone occurred once. The rearrangement joins TRBV15 to TRBJ1-1; D is ambiguous. V was clipped by 0 bases and J by 8 bases, with 7 bases between them. CDR1 is LNHNV and CDR2 is YYDKDF in the germline V gene (reference sequence). CDR3 length: 12 residues. The CDR3 region is CATSREAREAFF. DNA for the CDR3: TGTGCCACCAGCAGAGAAGCAAGAGAAGCTTTCTTT. The whole variable domain, remainder taken from reference TRBV15 and TRBJ1-1, is DAMVIQNPRYQVTQFGKPVTLSCSQTLNHNVMYWYQQKSSQAPKLLFHYYDKDFNNEADTPDNFQSRRPNTSFCFLDIRSPGLGDTAMYLCATSREAREAFFGQGTRLTVV.

The chain joins TRBV4-1 to TRBJ2-2; 10 nucleotides match TRBD1. The germline CDR1 and CDR2 sequences are MGHRA and YSYEKL. V lost 5 bases, J lost 6 bases, and 3 bases stayed unmatched. The CDR3 is 14 residues long. CDR3 amino acids: CASSTDRGPGELFF. The CDR3 DNA reads as TGCGCCAGCAGCACCGACAGGGGGCCCGGGGAGCTGTTTTTT.

This clone was seen just once. The chain recombines TRBV7-9 with TRBJ1-2, with TRBD1 matching over 7 bases. V lost 5 bases to trimming and J lost 12 bases; unmatched junction nucleotides: 12. Germline assignment: CDR1 SEHNR and CDR2 FQNEAQ (reference sequence). The CDR3 spans 13 residues. For the CDR3, the DNA is TGTGCCAGCAGCCACGATAGGGGCACAGGGGACACCTTC. This translates into CASSHDRGTGDTF.

CDR3 sequence reads: CSARLTDTQYF. In nucleotides, the CDR3 is TGCAGTGCAAGACTCACAGATACGCAGTATTTT. This chain connects TRBV20-1 to TRBJ2-3; the D is unclear. CDR1 DFQATT and CDR2 SNEGSKA come from the germline V gene (reference sequence). Trimming left V 6 bases short and J 2 bases short, with 6 bases between. This CDR3 comprises 11 residues.

This sequence joins TRBV2 and TRBJ2-5; no definite D call. The ends were cut back, 6 bases at V and 3 bases at J, with 11 bases in the middle. Germline V CDR1 and CDR2: SNHLY, FYNNEI. CDR3 length: 13 amino acids. The CDR3 nucleotides are TGTGCCAGCAGCCACCCGAGCAAAGAGACCCAGTACTTC. Translated: CASSHPSKETQYF.

Of note for this clone: The CDR3 ends on some other residue instead of the conserved phenylalanine or tryptophan, so this is likely a read error. The rearrangement links TRBV6-4 to TRBJ1-6; 8 bases fit TRBD1. Germline-derived CDR1 and CDR2 are MRHNA and SNTAGT. The CDR3 consists of 18 residues. V trimming: 4 bases; J trimming: 3 bases; junction bases outside the gene matches: 11. The DNA for the CDR3 is TGTGCCAGCAGTGGCGGACTTCCCGGGACAGGCTATAATTCACCCCTCCACCTT. Translating gives CASSGGLPGTGYNSPLHL.

The chain has TRBV6-6 and TRBJ2-7; TRBD1 agrees at 8 bases. This CDR3 comprises 14 residues. V was clipped by 6 bases and J by 3 bases; unmatched bases: 7. The V gene's germline CDR1 is MNHNY and CDR2 SVGAGI (reference sequence). The CDR3 DNA reads as TGTGCCAGCAGCACTGACAGGGGCAACTACGAGCAGTACTTC. Protein product: CASSTDRGNYEQYF.

A remark on this clone: One end of the junction is discordant with germline, which a read error may explain. The rearrangement joins TRBV4-2 to TRBJ1-3; D is unclear. Germline CDR1 and CDR2: LGHNA and YNFKEQ. This CDR3 comprises 11 residues. CDR3 nucleotides: TGTGCCAGCAGCCCCCGTGGGTCCTCGGGGTTT. It translates to CASSPRGSSGF.

The chain links TRBV29-1 to TRBJ1-5; TRBD1 agrees at 8 bases. Germline CDR1 reads SQVTM; CDR2 reads ANQGSEA. This CDR3 has 16 residues. Trimming removed 5 bases from V and 5 bases from J; junction bases left unmatched: 14. The chain's CDR3 is CSVIFQGASVDQPQHF. The DNA for the CDR3 is TGCAGCGTTATTTTCCAGGGGGCATCCGTCGATCAGCCCCAGCATTTT.

The CDR3 sequence is CASSQGDRGFSYEQYF. DNA for the CDR3: TGCGCCAGCAGCCAAGGGGACAGGGGATTCTCCTACGAGCAGTACTTC. The chain couples TRBV4-3 to TRBJ2-7, with 10 nucleotides matching TRBD1. Germline CDR1 LGHNA, CDR2 YSLEER. CDR3 length equals 16 residues. With V trimmed by 1 base and J by 0 bases, 3 bases remained unmatched.

This clone was recorded once. The chain links TRBV5-1 to TRBJ1-2; perhaps TRBD1 as D (5 bases). Germline CDR1 SGHRS, CDR2 YFSETQ. CDR3 length equals 17 residues. V lost 0 bases to trimming and J lost 4 bases, with 19 bases between them. Written as DNA, the CDR3 is TGCGCCAGCAGCTTGGGGGCAGGGTCCCCGCAAATCTATGGCTACACCTTC. Residues: CASSLGAGSPQIYGYTF.

The chain employs TRBV29-1 and TRBJ2-1; D might be TRBD2 (6 bases). There are 13 residues in the CDR3. The V gene's germline CDR1 is SQVTM and CDR2 ANQGSEA. V dropped 6 bases and J dropped 4 bases, with 13 bases sitting between them. The CDR3 sequence is CSVLAGLYNEQFF. In DNA, the CDR3 is TGCAGCGTATTGGCGGGACTTTACAATGAGCAGTTCTTC.

This rearrangement joins TRBV7-9 to TRBJ1-4; unclear D gene. The CDR3 loop spans 11 amino acids. Germline-derived CDR1 and CDR2 are SEHNR and FQNEAQ (reference sequence). Trimming stripped 4 bases from V and 8 bases from J, with 5 bases between. CDR3 region: CASSWREKLFF. CDR3 DNA: TGTGCCAGCAGCTGGCGGGAAAAACTGTTTTTT. Filled out from reference TRBV7-9 and TRBJ1-4, the complete variable domain reads DTGVSQNPRHKITKRGQNVTFRCDPISEHNRLYWYRQTLGQGPEFLTYFQNEAQLEKSRLLSDRFSAERPKGSFSTLEIQRTEQGDSAMYLCASSWREKLFFGSGTQLSVL.

This chain joins TRBV6-1 and TRBJ2-5, with TRBD2 matching over 7 bases. The J segment lost 5 bases and the V segment lost 2 bases, leaving 5 bases of the junction unmatched. CDR1 MNHNS and CDR2 SASEGT come from the germline V gene. The CDR3 length is 14 residues. For the CDR3, the DNA is TGTGCCAGCAGTGAATTGGGAGGGCGCGAGACCCAGTACTTC. Protein sequence: CASSELGGRETQYF.

This clone was seen a handful of times. The chain joins TRBV19 to TRBJ1-5, with a possible D match to TRBD1 (6 bases). The V gene lost 2 bases and the J gene lost 5 bases, with 13 bases spanning the gap. Looked up from germline, CDR1 is LNHDA and CDR2 is SQIVND (reference sequence). This CDR3 has 15 residues. CDR3 nucleotide sequence: TGTGCCAGTAGTATACAAGGACAGCTCGATCAGCCCCAGCATTTT. It codes for CASSIQGQLDQPQHF.

This clone was seen a few times. The chain joins TRBV6-1 to TRBJ1-5; TRBD1 is a possible D gene (5 bases). CDR3 length: 16 amino acids. V was cut by 0 bases and J by 3 bases, with 12 bases left in between. Germline V gene sequence: CDR1 MNHNS, CDR2 SASEGT. The CDR3 nucleotides are TGTGCCAGCAGTGAAGCGGGAGGGGCCGTCAATCAGCCCCAGCATTTT. Its protein is CASSEAGGAVNQPQHF.

The V call is TRBV10-2, the J call TRBJ1-3; D possibly corresponds to TRBD1 (5 bases). This CDR3 is 15 amino acids long. The germline CDR1 and CDR2 sequences are WSHSY and SAAADI. V lost 4 bases and J 0 bases, leaving 10 bases between the germline ends. The CDR3 here is CASSVTGLSGNTIYF. The CDR3 DNA reads as TGCGCCAGCAGTGTTACAGGCCTCTCTGGAAACACCATATATTTT.

V gene TRBV6-5 combines with J gene TRBJ1-1; D is possibly TRBD1 (6 bases). Between the trimmed V and J ends, which lost 6 bases and 5 bases, there was a span of 16 bases. The germline CDR1 and CDR2 sequences are MNHEY and SVGAGI. There are 14 residues in the CDR3. For the CDR3, the DNA is TGTGCCAGCAGGTCCACAGGGAGCCGAACTGAAGCTTTCTTT. Residues: CASRSTGSRTEAFF.